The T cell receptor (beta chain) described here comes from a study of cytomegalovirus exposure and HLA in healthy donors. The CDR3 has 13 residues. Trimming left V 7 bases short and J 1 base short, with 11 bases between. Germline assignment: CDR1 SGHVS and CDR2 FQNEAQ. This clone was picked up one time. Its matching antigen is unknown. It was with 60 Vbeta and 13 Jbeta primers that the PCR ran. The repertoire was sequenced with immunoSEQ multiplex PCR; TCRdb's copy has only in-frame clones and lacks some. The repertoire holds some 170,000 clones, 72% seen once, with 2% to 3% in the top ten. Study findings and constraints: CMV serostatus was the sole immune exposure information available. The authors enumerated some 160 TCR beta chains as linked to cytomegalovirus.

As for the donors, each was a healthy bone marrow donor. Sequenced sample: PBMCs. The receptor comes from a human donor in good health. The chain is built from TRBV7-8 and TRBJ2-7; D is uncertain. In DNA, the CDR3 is TGTGCCAGCACCCGGTCCCGATCCTACGAGCAGTACTTC. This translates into CASTRSRSYEQYF.